The rows below give T cell receptor beta chains drawn from one sample of a study of blood T cell repertoires in COVID-19. Measured with immunoSEQ multiplex PCR; TCRdb has only the in-frame clones, and not every one. This sample carries 200,000 to 300,000 clones, about nine tenths of them seen once, and the ten largest clones take 0.83%. Sequencing was done on a sample of peripheral blood. Source of these receptors: a young man with COVID-19, enrolled during active disease. CDR3s include the opening cysteine and the closing phenylalanine or tryptophan. The order of the fields is J gene, V gene, D gene, clone size, CDR3 DNA, CDR3 protein. A D gene is named only where the DNA matches it firmly. Size is omitted from some rows. Given values are once, few, many or a class for expanded clones.

J gene: TRBJ2-2; V gene: TRBV3-1/TRBV3-2; D gene: TRBD2; clone size: -; CDR3 DNA: TGTGCCAGCAGCCCACGGACTAGCGGGGCCGGGGAGCTGTTTTTT; CDR3 protein: CASSPRTSGAGELFF
J gene: TRBJ2-7; V gene: TRBV5-6; D gene: TRBD1; clone size: -; CDR3 DNA: TGTGCCAGCAGCGCCCGGGACAGGTACGAGCAGTACTTC; CDR3 protein: CASSARDRYEQYF
J gene: TRBJ1-5; V gene: TRBV5-6; D gene: TRBD1; clone size: -; CDR3 DNA: TGTGCCAGCGGATTGGACAGGGCAACAGCGAGGAGCAATCAGCCCCAGCATTTT; CDR3 protein: CASGLDRATARSNQPQHF
J gene: TRBJ2-3; V gene: TRBV20-1; D gene: -; clone size: -; CDR3 DNA: TGCAGTGCTAGTTTGAGTCTAGAATCAGATACGCAGTATTTT; CDR3 protein: CSASLSLESDTQYF
J gene: TRBJ2-1; V gene: TRBV10-3; D gene: TRBD2; clone size: -; CDR3 DNA: TGTGCCATCAGTGAGTCCCTAGCGGGGAATGAGCAGTTCTTC; CDR3 protein: CAISESLAGNEQFF
J gene: TRBJ2-7; V gene: TRBV9; D gene: -; clone size: -; CDR3 DNA: TGTGCCAGCAGCCGGGGTTACGAGCAGTACTTC; CDR3 protein: CASSRGYEQYF
J gene: TRBJ2-7; V gene: TRBV27; D gene: -; clone size: -; CDR3 DNA: TGTGCCAGCAGTTTGGGACTCAGCTACGAGCAGTACTTC; CDR3 protein: CASSLGLSYEQYF
J gene: TRBJ1-1; V gene: TRBV4-1; D gene: -; clone size: -; CDR3 DNA: TGCGCCAGCAGCCAATCTTCGACGGGGAACACTGAAGCTTTCTTT; CDR3 protein: CASSQSSTGNTEAFF
J gene: TRBJ1-5; V gene: TRBV15; D gene: -; clone size: -; CDR3 DNA: TGTGCCACCAGCAGAGATGGGCACCTAGCCCAGCCCCAGCATTTT; CDR3 protein: CATSRDGHLAQPQHF
J gene: TRBJ2-2; V gene: TRBV3-1/TRBV3-2; D gene: -; clone size: once; CDR3 DNA: TGTGCCAGCAGCCAAGGTCCTAGCAGAACCGGGGAGCTGTTTTTT; CDR3 protein: CASSQGPSRTGELFF